This TCR beta chain was documented in a study of monozygotic twins with inflammatory bowel disease (dated by TCRdb to between 2017 and 2020). Study-level background: In total, approximately 30 monozygotic twin pairs made up the full study: 19 Danish pairs, all IBD-discordant, plus nine German pairs, of which four were IBD-concordant and five were IBD-discordant. Disease-associated traits were sought mainly through comparisons between IBD patients and their genetically identical healthy co-twins within discordant pairs. Each individual had, on average, about 151 000 unique TCRalpha sequences and 181 000 unique TCRbeta sequences available for analysis. Here is what the overall study found, with its caveats: The results gave no support for a single strong signal or clonotype linked to IBD. A decrease in TCRbeta repertoire diversity, as measured by inverse Simpson index, was observed in IBD patients compared with their healthy co-twins. The analysis was unable to tell different T cell subtypes apart. Because patients received different immunosuppressive treatments, the repertoires may have picked up extra background noise and variability between individuals. Compared with healthy twins, IBD patients shared fewer clonotypes with other individuals, and the difference was most pronounced in patients with signs of disease activity. Repertoire similarity did not differ between concordant and discordant twins, which could be due to limited statistical power.

Measured from the cysteine to the phenylalanine, the CDR3 is 14 residues long. There is no recorded DNA. In the germline V gene (reference sequence), CDR1 corresponds to SEHNR and CDR2 to FQNEAQ. Library construction relied on 5' RACE. The input for every TCR library was approximately 3,500 ng of total RNA. cDNA was synthesized with SMARTScribe reverse transcriptase in eight separate reactions per sample. During cDNA synthesis, template switching was used to introduce unique molecular identifiers that contained a 6-nucleotide sample barcode. Two nested PCRs of roughly 16 and 10 cycles amplified the TCRalpha and TCRbeta cDNA, and bead purification followed each PCR. Before amplification, the cDNA was both treated with uracil DNA-glycosylase and purified with the QIAquick PCR purification kit. The second PCR added Illumina TruSeq-compatible adapters along with sample-specific barcodes. TapeStation and Qubit were used to check library quality and concentration, and 4.5 to 6.5 ng of each library was pooled. The pooled libraries were sequenced with 2 x 100 bp reads and custom sequencing primers on an Illumina HiSeq2500 single-index Rapid Run. Concerning the study's data processing: MiGEC version 1.2.6 was used for UMI-based consensus assembly, which corrected PCR and sequencing errors. MiXCR version 2.1.1 was used to carry out V(D)J alignment, clonotype assembly and CDR3 extraction. To normalise gene usage, clonotype sharing and MAIT/NKT TCR abundance, the top 1000, 10 000 and 20 000 clonotypes in each sample were analysed. After downsampling to 27 000 UMIs, diversity was calculated as the inverse Simpson index using the vegan R package. Paired Mann-Whitney U tests on discordant twin pairs were used, with Benjamini-Hochberg multiple-testing correction. TCRdb reprocessed the reads, and each CDR3 protein sequence is entered once, without DNA. The V and J calls and clone size come from TCRdb's table, not from the authors' own analysis. The sample table gives over 110,000 distinct CDR3 sequences. The top ten hold 2.4% of the sample.

A word on this clonotype: It has no known antigen specificity.

From each donor, an approximately 2.3 ml peripheral blood sample was drawn into PAXgene tubes and stored at -80 degrees C. Total RNA was isolated from whole blood with the PAXgene blood miRNA kit on an automated QIAcube, without T cell sorting. Peripheral blood from monozygotic twin pairs, either concordant or discordant for inflammatory bowel disease, underwent deep TCRalpha and TCRbeta repertoire profiling that used unique molecular barcoding. Smoking habits were recorded for all twin pairs, and each individual was classified as a current, former or never smoker. This TCR was sampled from a human donor with ulcerative colitis or Crohn's disease, or a healthy co-twin of an affected twin (not recorded which). The chain employs TRBV7-9 and TRBJ2-2; no DNA is available, so the TRBD1 call from TCRdb remains unchecked. Sequenced: blood. The CDR3 here reads CASSLVGRGGELVF.